The entry that follows covers one TCR beta chain sequence. This sample stems from a study of blood T cell repertoires in COVID-19. Study information: Collection of acute and convalescent COVID-19 samples took place in the United States, Italy and Spain.

TCRdb's copy holds only in-frame clones and misses some; the assay was immunoSEQ multiplex PCR. Here the sample spans about 120,000 clones, approximately 80% being singletons. CDR3 length: 12 amino acids. The V gene lost 9 bases and the J gene lost 7 bases, with 12 bases spanning the gap. Germline CDR1 KGHDR, CDR2 SFDVKD. The chain links TRBV24-1 to TRBJ1-5; D remains unclear. The sequenced sample consisted of peripheral blood. This clonotype was sampled from a human donor in a cohort sampled during active COVID-19. CDR3 region: CATGVAGQPQHF. Here the CDR3 DNA reads TGTGCCACCGGGGTCGCGGGGCAGCCCCAGCATTTT.